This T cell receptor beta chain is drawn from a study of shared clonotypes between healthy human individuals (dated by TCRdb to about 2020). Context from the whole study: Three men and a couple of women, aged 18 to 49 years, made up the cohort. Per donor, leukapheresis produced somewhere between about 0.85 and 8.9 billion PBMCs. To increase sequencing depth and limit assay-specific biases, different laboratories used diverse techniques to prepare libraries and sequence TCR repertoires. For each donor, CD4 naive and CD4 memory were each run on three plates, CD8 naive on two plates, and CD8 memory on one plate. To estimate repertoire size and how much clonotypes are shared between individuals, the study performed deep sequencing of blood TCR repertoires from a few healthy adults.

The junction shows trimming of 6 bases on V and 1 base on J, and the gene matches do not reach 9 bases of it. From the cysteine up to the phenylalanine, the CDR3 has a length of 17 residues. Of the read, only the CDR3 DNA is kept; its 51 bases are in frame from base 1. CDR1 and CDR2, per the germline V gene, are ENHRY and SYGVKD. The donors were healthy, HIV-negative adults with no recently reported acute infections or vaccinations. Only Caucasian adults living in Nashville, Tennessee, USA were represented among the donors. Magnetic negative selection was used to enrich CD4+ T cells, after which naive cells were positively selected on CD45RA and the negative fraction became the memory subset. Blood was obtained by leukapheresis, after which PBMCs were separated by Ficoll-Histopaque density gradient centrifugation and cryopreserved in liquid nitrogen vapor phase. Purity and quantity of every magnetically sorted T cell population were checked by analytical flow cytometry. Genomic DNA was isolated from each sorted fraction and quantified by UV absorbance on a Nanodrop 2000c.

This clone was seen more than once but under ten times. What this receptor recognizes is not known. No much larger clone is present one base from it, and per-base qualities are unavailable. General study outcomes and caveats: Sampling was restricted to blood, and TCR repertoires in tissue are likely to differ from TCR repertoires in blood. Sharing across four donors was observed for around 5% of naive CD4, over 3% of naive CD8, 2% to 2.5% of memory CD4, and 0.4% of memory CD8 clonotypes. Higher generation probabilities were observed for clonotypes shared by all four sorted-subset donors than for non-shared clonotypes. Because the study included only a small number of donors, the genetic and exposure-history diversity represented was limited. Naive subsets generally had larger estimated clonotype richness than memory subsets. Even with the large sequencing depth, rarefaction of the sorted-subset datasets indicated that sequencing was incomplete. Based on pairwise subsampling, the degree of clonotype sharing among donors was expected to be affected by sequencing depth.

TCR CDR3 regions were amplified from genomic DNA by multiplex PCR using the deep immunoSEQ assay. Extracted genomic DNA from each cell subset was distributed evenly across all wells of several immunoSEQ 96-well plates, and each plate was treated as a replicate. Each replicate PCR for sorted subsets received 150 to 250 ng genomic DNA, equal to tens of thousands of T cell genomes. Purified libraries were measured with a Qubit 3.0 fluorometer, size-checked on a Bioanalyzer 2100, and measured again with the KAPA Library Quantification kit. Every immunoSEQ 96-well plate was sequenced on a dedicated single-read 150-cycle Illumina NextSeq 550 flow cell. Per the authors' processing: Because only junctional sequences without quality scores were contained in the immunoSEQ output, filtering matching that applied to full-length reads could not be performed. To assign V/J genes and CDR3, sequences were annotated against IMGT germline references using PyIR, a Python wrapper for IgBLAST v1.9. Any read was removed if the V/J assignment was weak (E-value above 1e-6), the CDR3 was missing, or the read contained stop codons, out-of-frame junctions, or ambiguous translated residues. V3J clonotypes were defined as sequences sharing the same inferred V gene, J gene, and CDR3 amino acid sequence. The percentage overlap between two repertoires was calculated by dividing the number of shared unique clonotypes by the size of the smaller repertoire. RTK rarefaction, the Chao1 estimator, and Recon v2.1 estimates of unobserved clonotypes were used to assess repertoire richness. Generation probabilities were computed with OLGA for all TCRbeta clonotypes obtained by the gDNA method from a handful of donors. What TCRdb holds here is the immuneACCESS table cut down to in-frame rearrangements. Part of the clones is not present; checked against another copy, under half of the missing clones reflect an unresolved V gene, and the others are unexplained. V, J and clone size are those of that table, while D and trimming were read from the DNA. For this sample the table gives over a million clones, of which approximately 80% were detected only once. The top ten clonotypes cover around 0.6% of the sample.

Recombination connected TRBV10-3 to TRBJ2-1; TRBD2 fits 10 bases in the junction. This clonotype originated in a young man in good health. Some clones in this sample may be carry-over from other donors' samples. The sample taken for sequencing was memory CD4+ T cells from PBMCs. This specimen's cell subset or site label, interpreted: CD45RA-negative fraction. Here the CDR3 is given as CAISNRLGLASYNEQFF. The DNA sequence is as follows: TGTGCCATCAGCAATAGGTTGGGACTAGCGTCCTACAATGAGCAGTTCTTC.